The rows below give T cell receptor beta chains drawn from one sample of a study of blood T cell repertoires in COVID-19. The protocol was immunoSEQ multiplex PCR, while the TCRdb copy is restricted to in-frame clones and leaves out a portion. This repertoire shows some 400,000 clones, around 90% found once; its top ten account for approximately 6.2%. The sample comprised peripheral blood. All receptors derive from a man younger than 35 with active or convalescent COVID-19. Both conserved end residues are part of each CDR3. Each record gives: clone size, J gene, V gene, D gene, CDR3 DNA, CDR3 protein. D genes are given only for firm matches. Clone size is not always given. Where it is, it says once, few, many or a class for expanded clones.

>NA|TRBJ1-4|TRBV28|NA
TGTGCCAGCAGTTTAGCGGGCATTACGAAGGAAAAACTGTTTTTT
CASSLAGITKEKLFF
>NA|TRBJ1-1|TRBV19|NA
TGTGCCAGTAGTATTCGAGGGCGGGGGACTGAAGCTTTCTTT
CASSIRGRGTEAFF
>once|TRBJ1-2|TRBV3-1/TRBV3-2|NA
TGTGCCAGCAGCCGACAGACTAACTATGGCTACACCTTC
CASSRQTNYGYTF
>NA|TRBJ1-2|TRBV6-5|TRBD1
TGTGCCAGCAGTTACGGACAGGGCTTAAACTATGGCTACACCTTC
CASSYGQGLNYGYTF
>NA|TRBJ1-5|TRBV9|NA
TGTGCCAGCAGCGTAGGATCCGGTAGCAATCAGCCCCAGCATTTT
CASSVGSGSNQPQHF
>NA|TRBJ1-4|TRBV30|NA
TGTGCCTGGAGTGTCCAGGGTTGGCGGGGAGGTCCCAAGATAAATGAAAAACTGTTTTTT
CAWSVQGWRGGPKINEKLFF
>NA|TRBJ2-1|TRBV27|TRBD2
TGTGCCAGCAGTTTAACGGTTCCGAGCGGGAGGATCTTC
CASSLTVPSGRIF
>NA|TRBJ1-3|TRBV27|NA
TGTGCCAGCAAAGAACAGGACGGTGGAAACACCATATATTTT
CASKEQDGGNTIYF
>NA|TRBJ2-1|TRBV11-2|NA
TGTGCCAGCAGCCCCGGGTGGAATGAGCAGTTCTTC
CASSPGWNEQFF
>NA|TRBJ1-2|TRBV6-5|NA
TGTGCCAGCAGTTACAAGGGGTCTAACTATGGCTACACCTTC
CASSYKGSNYGYTF
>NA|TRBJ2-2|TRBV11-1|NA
TGTGCCAGCAGTCACGATGGCAGCGGGGAGCTGTTTTTT
CASSHDGSGELFF
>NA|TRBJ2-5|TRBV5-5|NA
TGTGCCAGCAGCTTGGGCGGAACCCAAGAGACCCAGTACTTC
CASSLGGTQETQYF
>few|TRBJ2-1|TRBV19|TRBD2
TGTGCCAGTAGTATAAGGGGGACTAGCGGGGCCATAAGCTCCTACAATGAGCAGTTCTTC
CASSIRGTSGAISSYNEQFF
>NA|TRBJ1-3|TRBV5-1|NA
TGCGCCAGCAGCCGAAGTGGGGGGGCCGGAAACACCATATATTTT
CASSRSGGAGNTIYF
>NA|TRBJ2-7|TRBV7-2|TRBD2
TGTGCCAGCAGCCCGACTAGCGGGAGCTCCTACGAGCAGTACTTC
CASSPTSGSSYEQYF
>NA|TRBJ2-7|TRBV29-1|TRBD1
TGCAGCGGGGGACAGGACTACGAGCAGTACTTC
CSGGQDYEQYF
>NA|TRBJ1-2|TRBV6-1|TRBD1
TGTGCCAGCAGTGAAGGAGGGGACAGTGCTGGCTACACCTTC
CASSEGGDSAGYTF
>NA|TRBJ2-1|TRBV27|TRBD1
TGTGCCAGCAGGACGACCGGGACAGGGAGCTACAATGAGCAGTTCTTC
CASRTTGTGSYNEQFF
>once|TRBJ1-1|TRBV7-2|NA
TGTGCCAGCAGCTCCGACAGTAGCACTGAAGCTTTCTTT
CASSSDSSTEAFF
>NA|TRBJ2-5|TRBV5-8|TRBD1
TGTGCCAGCGGACCGGGACAGGGGCTGGAGACCCAGTACTTC
CASGPGQGLETQYF
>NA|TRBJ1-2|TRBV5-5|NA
TGTGCCAGCAGCTTGGCCGGGGTAAGGGGCTACACCTTC
CASSLAGVRGYTF
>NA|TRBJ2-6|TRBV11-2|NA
TGTGCCAGCAGCTTCGGGGGGCTCTCTGGGGCCAACGTGCTGACTTTC
CASSFGGLSGANVLTF
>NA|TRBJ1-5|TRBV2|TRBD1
TGTGCCAGCAGTGAGGGACAGGTAACACAGCCCCAGCATTTT
CASSEGQVTQPQHF
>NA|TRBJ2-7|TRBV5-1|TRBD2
TGCGCCAGCAGCTCTGCGGGGACTAGCTTCTACGAGCAGTACTTC
CASSSAGTSFYEQYF
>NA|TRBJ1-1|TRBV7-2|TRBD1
TGTGCCAGCAGCTTAAACACAGGGGGGGACACTGAAGCTTTCTTT
CASSLNTGGDTEAFF
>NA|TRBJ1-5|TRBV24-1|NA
TGTGCCACCAGCGATTCGCGGAGCAATCAGCCCCAGCATTTT
CATSDSRSNQPQHF
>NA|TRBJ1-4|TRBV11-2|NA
TGTGCCAGCAGCTTAGGTCTCGGGGTGGCTAATGAAAAACTGTTTTTT
CASSLGLGVANEKLFF
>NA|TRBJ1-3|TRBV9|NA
TGTGCCAGCAGCGTCACCGGGGGGGCTGGAAACACCATATATTTT
CASSVTGGAGNTIYF
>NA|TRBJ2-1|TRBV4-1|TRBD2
TGCGCCAGCAGCCGCGGGACTAGCGGTTACAATGAGCAGTTCTTC
CASSRGTSGYNEQFF
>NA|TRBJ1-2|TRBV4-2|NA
TGTGCCAGCAGCCAAGCTTTTAAGACAGCTAACTATGGCTACACCTTC
CASSQAFKTANYGYTF
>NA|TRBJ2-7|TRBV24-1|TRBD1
TGTGCCACCAGTGATCCTGACAGGGACTCCTACGAGCAGTACTTC
CATSDPDRDSYEQYF
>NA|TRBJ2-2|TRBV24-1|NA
TGTGCCACCAGCCCTCTCGCAGCGAACACCGGGGAGCTGTTTTTT
CATSPLAANTGELFF
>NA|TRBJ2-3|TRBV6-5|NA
TGTGCCAGCAGCCCGGACTGGGGAAATACGCAGTATTTT
CASSPDWGNTQYF
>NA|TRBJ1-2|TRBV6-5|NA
TGTGCCAGCACTCGAACAGGCATTAACTATGGCTACACCTTC
CASTRTGINYGYTF
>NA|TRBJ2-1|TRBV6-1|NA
TGTGCCAGCAGTGAAGCGATGGGGAGTCGGGGCTCCTACAATGAGCAGTTCTTC
CASSEAMGSRGSYNEQFF
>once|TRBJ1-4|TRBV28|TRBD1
TGTGCCAGCAGTCCCCCGGGTGGAGGGGGCGACGGTAATGAAAAACTGTTTTTT
CASSPPGGGGDGNEKLFF
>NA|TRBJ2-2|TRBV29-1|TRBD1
TGCAGCGGCCGAGATACGGGACAGGGCACCGGGACTCCCACCGGGGAGCTGTTTTTT
CSGRDTGQGTGTPTGELFF
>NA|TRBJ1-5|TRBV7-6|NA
TGTGCCAGCAGCACGGGACTGGATAGCAATCAGCCCCAGCATTTT
CASSTGLDSNQPQHF
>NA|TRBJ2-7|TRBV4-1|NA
TGCGCCAGCAGCCAAGAGGGTGAGAGGTCCTACGAGCAGTACTTC
CASSQEGERSYEQYF
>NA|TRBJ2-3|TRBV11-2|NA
TGTGCCAGCAGCTTAGTCGGGGGACCCACAGATACGCAGTATTTT
CASSLVGGPTDTQYF
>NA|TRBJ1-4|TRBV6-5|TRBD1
TGTGCCAGCAGGTTAACAGGGACAGTTAATGAAAAACTGTTTTTT
CASRLTGTVNEKLFF
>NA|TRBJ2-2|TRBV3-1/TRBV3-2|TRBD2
TGTGCCAGCAGCCCTACGGGGGGGAGCACCGGGGAGCTGTTTTTT
CASSPTGGSTGELFF
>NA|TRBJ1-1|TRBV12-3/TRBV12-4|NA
TGTGCCAGCGGGGCGTCAGGGAACACTGAAGCTTTCTTT
CASGASGNTEAFF
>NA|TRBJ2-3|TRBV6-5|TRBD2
TGTGCCACCCGGTCCCTAGCGGGGGGCGCAGATACGCAGTATTTT
CATRSLAGGADTQYF
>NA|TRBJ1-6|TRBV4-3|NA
TGCGCCAGCAGCCGCGAACAGGGCCAGGGTTCACCCCTCCACTTT
CASSREQGQGSPLHF
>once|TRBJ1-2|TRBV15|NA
TGTGCCACCAGCAGAGATGGTCAAAGGAGGGCAGGCTACACCTTC
CATSRDGQRRAGYTF
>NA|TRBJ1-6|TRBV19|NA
TGTGCCCCCGAGCGCGGCGGCAAGAGGGCAACTTGCTCCTATAATTCACCCCTCCACTTT
CAPERGGKRATCSYNSPLHF
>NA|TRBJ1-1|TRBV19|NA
TGTGCCAGTAGACCGAGGACGACGGCGGGCACTGAAGCTTTCTTT
CASRPRTTAGTEAFF
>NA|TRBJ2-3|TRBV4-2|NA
TGTGCCAGCAGCCAAGAATTCGAGGCAGATACGCAGTATTTT
CASSQEFEADTQYF
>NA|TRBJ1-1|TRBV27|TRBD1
TGTGCCAGCAGCCAGGGGGTAGGAGGGAACACTGAAGCTTTCTTT
CASSQGVGGNTEAFF
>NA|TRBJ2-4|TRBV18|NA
TGTGCCAGCTCAGTCGACAACAGGGCCCCAGCCAAAAACATTCAGTACTTC
CASSVDNRAPAKNIQYF
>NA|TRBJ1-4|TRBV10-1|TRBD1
TGCGCCAGCAGAGGGGCCCTGGACAGGGTTTACTGGGCTAATGAAAAACTGTTTTTT
CASRGALDRVYWANEKLFF
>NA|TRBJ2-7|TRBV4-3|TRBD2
TGCGCCAGCAGCCAAGAGGGACTAGCGGGAGAGGAGCAGTACTTC
CASSQEGLAGEEQYF
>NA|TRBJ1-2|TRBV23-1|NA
TGCGCCAGCAGTCAACCAGACAGGAGCTATGGCTACACCTTC
CASSQPDRSYGYTF
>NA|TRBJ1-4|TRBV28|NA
TGTGCCAGCAGAACAGGGTCGTATGAAAAACTGTTTTTT
CASRTGSYEKLFF